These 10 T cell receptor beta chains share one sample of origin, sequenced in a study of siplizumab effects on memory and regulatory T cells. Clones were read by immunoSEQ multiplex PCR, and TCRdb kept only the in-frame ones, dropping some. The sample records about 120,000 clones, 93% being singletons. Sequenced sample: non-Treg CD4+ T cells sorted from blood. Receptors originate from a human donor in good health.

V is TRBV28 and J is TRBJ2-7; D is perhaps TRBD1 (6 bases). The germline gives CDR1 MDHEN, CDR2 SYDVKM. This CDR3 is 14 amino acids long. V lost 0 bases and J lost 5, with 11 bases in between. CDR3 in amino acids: CASSLWQGKHEQYF. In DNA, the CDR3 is TGTGCCAGCAGTTTATGGCAGGGGAAACACGAGCAGTACTTC.

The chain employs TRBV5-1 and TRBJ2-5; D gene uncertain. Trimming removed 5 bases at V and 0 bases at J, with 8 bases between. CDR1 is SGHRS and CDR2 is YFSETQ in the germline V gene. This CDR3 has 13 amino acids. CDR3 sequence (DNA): TGCGCCAGCAGTCCCGACAACCAAGAGACCCAGTACTTC. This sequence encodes CASSPDNQETQYF. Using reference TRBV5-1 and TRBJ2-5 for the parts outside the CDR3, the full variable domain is KAGVTQTPRYLIKTRGQQVTLSCSPISGHRSVSWYQQTPGQGLQFLFEYFSETQRNKGNFPGRFSGRQFSNSRSEMNVSTLELGDSALYLCASSPDNQETQYFGPGTRLLVL.

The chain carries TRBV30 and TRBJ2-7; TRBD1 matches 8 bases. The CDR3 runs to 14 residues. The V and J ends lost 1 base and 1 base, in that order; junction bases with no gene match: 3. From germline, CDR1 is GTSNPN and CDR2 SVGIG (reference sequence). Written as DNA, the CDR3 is TGTGCCTGGAGTGAAGACAGGGGTTCCTACGAGCAGTACTTC. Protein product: CAWSEDRGSYEQYF.

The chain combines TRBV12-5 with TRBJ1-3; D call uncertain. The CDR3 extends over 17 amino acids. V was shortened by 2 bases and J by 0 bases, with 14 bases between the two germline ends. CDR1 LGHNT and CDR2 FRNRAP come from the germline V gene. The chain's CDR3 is CASGLSQVDGSGNTIYF. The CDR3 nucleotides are TGTGCTAGTGGTTTGTCCCAGGTAGATGGCTCTGGAAACACCATATATTTT.

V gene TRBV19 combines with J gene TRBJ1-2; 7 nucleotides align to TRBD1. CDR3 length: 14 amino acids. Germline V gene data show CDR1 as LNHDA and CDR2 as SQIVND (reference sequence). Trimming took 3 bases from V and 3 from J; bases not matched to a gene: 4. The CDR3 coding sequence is TGTGCCAGTAGTATCCGGGACAGAGACTATGGCTACACCTTC. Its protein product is CASSIRDRDYGYTF.

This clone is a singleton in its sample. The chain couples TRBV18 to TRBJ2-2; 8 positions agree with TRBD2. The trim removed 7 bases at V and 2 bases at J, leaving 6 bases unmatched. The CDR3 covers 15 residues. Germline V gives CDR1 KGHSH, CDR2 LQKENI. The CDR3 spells CASWTTSVNTGELFF. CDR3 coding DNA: TGTGCCAGCTGGACGACTAGCGTCAACACCGGGGAGCTGTTTTTT.

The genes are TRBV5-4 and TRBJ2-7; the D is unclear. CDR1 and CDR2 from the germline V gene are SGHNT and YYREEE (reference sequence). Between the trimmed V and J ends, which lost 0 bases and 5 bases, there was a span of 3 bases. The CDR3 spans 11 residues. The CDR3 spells CASSLVDEQYF. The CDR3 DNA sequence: TGTGCCAGCAGCTTGGTGGACGAGCAGTACTTC.

DNA of the CDR3: TGTGCCAGCACCCTGACAGGGGAGAATTCACCCCTCCACTTT. Its translation: CASTLTGENSPLHF. The rearrangement joins TRBV2 to TRBJ1-6; 8 positions match TRBD1. Trimming at V came to 7 bases and at J to 7 bases, leaving 6 bases not matched to a gene. The CDR3 extends over 14 amino acids. Germline assignment: CDR1 SNHLY and CDR2 FYNNEI.

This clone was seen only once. CDR3 region: CASSVTSRTDTQYF. Written as DNA, the CDR3 is TGTGCCAGCAGCGTAACGTCGCGCACAGATACGCAGTATTTT. This chain joins TRBV9 and TRBJ2-3; D remains ambiguous. The CDR3 length is 14 residues. CDR1 is SGDLS and CDR2 is YYNGEE in the germline V gene. The V end was cut by 1 base, the J end by 1 base, with 7 bases between.

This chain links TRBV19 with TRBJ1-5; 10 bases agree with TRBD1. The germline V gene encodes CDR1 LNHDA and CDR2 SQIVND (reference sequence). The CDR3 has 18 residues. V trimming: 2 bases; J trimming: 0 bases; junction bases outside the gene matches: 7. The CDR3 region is CASSIKGQGWGSNQPQHF. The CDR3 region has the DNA TGTGCCAGTAGTATAAAGGGACAGGGGTGGGGTAGCAATCAGCCCCAGCATTTT.